This TCR beta chain was observed in a study of beta chain features in type 1 diabetes. Study observations and caveats: PCR might preferentially amplify shorter templates, equally in patients and controls.

Concerning this clone itself: The antigen remains unidentified.

Reverse transcription of all isolated RNA meant that expressed TCRB transcripts were sequenced. Clones were read by immunoSEQ multiplex PCR, and TCRdb kept only the in-frame ones, dropping some. The repertoire holds 250,000 to 350,000 clones, approximately 14% seen once, with under 8.5% in the top ten. Central memory, naive, regulatory and stem cell-like memory CD4+ cells were sorted by CD45RO/CCR7/CD25/CD127/CD95/CD27. The CDR3 consists of 16 residues. From germline, CDR1 is SGDLS and CDR2 YYNGEE. V shed 0 bases and J shed 3 bases, with 13 bases lying between them. The receptor was isolated from a man in his thirties or forties in good health. The V gene is TRBV9, the J gene TRBJ2-1, with a weak D call TRBD2 (6 bases). Sequencing used central memory CD4+ T cells from blood. CDR3 nucleotide sequence: TGTGCCAGCAGCGTAGGAGCTAGCGTGAGCTACAATGAGCAGTTCTTC. It yields the protein CASSVGASVSYNEQFF.